The text below deals with one T cell receptor (beta chain). Donors counted as nominally healthy when sampled, yet unrecorded immune exposures were likely. In the PCR, 60 Vbeta and 13 Jbeta primers were used. Profiled with immunoSEQ multiplex PCR; TCRdb holds only in-frame clones, not every one. Of over 100,000 clones in the sample, approximately 70% were seen once. This entry comes from a study of cytomegalovirus exposure and HLA in healthy donors. Germline loops: CDR1 MNHNS, CDR2 SASEGT. The CDR3 has 12 amino acids. V lost 7 bases, J lost 6 bases, and 5 bases stayed unmatched. The V gene is TRBV6-1, the J gene TRBJ1-1, with 7 bases fitting TRBD1. The TCR was taken from a woman in her 30s in good health and CMV-seronegative. The sequencing input was PBMCs. The CDR3 sequence: CASIRDRAEAFF. CDR3 DNA sequence: TGTGCCAGCATTAGAGACAGGGCTGAAGCTTTCTTT.